This T cell receptor gamma chain comes out of a study of Vδ1+ human thymocytes. This clone was counted a few times. Its antigen is unidentified. Thymocytes were sorted as CD3+ TCRVdelta1+ TCRVdelta2- after alphabeta T cell depletion. Extracted RNA was reverse transcribed into cDNA. Multiplex PCR used pooled V-gene forward primers and a constant-region reverse primer to amplify CDR3s. TCRdb reanalysed the multiplex PCR reads with CATT. The sample yields some 6,100 gamma-chain clones, 40% to 50% seen once. The CDR3 length is 11 residues. Looked up from germline, CDR1 is EGSTGY and CDR2 is YDSYTSSV. Trimming took 2 bases from V and 7 from J; bases not matched to a gene: 2. Notes on the study in general: Around 20% of thymic delta-chain sequences were Vdelta2, with few Vdelta3, unlike blood Vdelta1+ controls. Thymic TRG and TRD repertoires appeared highly polyclonal. The authors advised highly purified populations and single-cell validation.

The gene calls are TRGV4 and TRGJ1 or TRGJ2. This clonotype was obtained from a boy younger than two who had congenital heart surgery. The material sequenced was Vdelta1+ gamma-delta thymocytes from the thymus. Subset specified: FACS-sorted CD3+ TCRalphabeta- TCRVdelta1+ TCRVdelta2- thymocytes. The DNA of the CDR3 is TGTGCCACCTGGGATGCATATAAGAAACTCTTT. It translates to CATWDAYKKLF.